One and the same sample provided the 30 T cell receptor beta chains below, sequenced in a study of blood T cell repertoires in COVID-19. Clones were sequenced by immunoSEQ multiplex PCR, and TCRdb holds only the in-frame ones, with some missing. The sample contains 220,000 or so clones, 82% of which appear only once. The sequenced sample was peripheral blood. The receptors come from a woman older than 75 with acute or convalescent COVID-19.

CDR3 DNA: TGCGCCAGCAGCTTATCCGGCCCACAGCTTGGGGAAGCTTTCTTT. It specifies CASSLSGPQLGEAFF. This sequence joins TRBV5-1 and TRBJ1-1; the D is unclear. The germline gives CDR1 SGHRS, CDR2 YFSETQ. The CDR3 is 15 residues long. The ends were cut back, 2 bases at V and 8 bases at J, with 19 bases in the middle.

The J gene is TRBJ2-3, the V gene TRBV7-6; 12 bases match TRBD2. The CDR3 totals 15 residues. Germline loops: CDR1 SGHVS, CDR2 FNYEAQ. Trimming removed 4 bases from V and 3 bases from J; junction bases left unmatched: 2. The CDR3 region is CASSSSGGATDTQYF. The CDR3 DNA sequence: TGTGCCAGCAGCTCTAGCGGGGGGGCAACAGATACGCAGTATTTT.

This chain uses TRBV6-2 or TRBV6-3 with TRBJ1-2; D might be TRBD1 (5 bases). Germline V gene sequence: CDR1 MNHEY, CDR2 SVGEGT. The CDR3 runs to 15 residues. Trimming shortened V by 5 bases and J by 4 bases, and 17 bases separated the two germline ends. The CDR3 DNA follows: TGTGCCAGCAGTAAAATCAAGACAGATCTCTATGGCTACACCTTC. Its protein is CASSKIKTDLYGYTF.

The chain carries TRBV4-2 and TRBJ1-1; TRBD1 aligns across 11 bases. The CDR3 runs to 14 residues. Germline lookup yields CDR1 LGHNA and CDR2 YNFKEQ. V lost 1 base, J lost 8 bases, and 3 bases stayed unmatched. CDR3 DNA sequence: TGTGCCAGCAGCCAAGTGGGGACAGGGGGGGAAGCTTTCTTT. Translating it yields CASSQVGTGGEAFF.

The CDR3: CASSLSGTSGGYNEQFF. CDR3 DNA: TGTGCCAGCAGCTTGTCCGGGACTAGCGGGGGTTACAATGAGCAGTTCTTC. V and J are TRBV7-2 and TRBJ2-1; 14 bases map to TRBD2. The CDR3 totals 17 residues. Germline CDR1 and CDR2: SGHTA and FQGNSA. The trim removed 3 bases at V and 4 bases at J, leaving 5 bases unmatched.

The chain combines TRBV28 with TRBJ1-5; TRBD1 matches 10 bases. Germline trimming cut 8 bases from V and 4 bases from J; bases unmatched to any gene: 8. The CDR3 is 15 residues long. Germline CDR1 and CDR2: MDHEN and SYDVKM. In DNA form, the CDR3 reads TGTGCCAGCGGTAGGGGACAGGGGAATAATCAGCCCCAGCATTTT. It translates to CASGRGQGNNQPQHF.

The chain joins TRBV7-2 to TRBJ1-2; tentative D call: TRBD1 (5 bases). V lost 1 base and J lost 4, with 7 bases in between. CDR1 and CDR2 (germline): SGHTA, FQGNSA. The CDR3 runs 13 residues. The CDR3 sequence: CASSLDGGYGYTF. The CDR3 region has the DNA TGTGCCAGCAGCTTAGACGGGGGCTATGGCTACACCTTC.

The chain joins TRBV5-1 to TRBJ2-1, with 8 bases fitting TRBD2. The junction had 14 bases not matched to a gene; V was cut back by 4 bases and J by 8 bases. In germline, CDR1 is SGHRS, CDR2 YFSETQ. The CDR3 is made up of 16 amino acids. In DNA, the CDR3 is TGCGCCAGCAGCCCACTCCTTGGCGGGGGGATCGATGAGCAGTTCTTC. It codes for CASSPLLGGGIDEQFF.

The chain uses TRBV7-2 and TRBJ1-1; no clear D. This CDR3 region has 13 residues. V lost 4 bases and J 5 bases, leaving 11 bases between the germline ends. The germline V gene has CDR1 SGHTA and CDR2 FQGNSA. The CDR3 DNA reads TGTGCCAGCAGCTCCTCTTTTCGGACTGAAGCTTTCTTT. It encodes CASSSSFRTEAFF.

This clone appeared a few times. The chain employs TRBV5-1 and TRBJ2-5; 9 bases agree with TRBD1. The CDR3 consists of 16 residues. CDR1 is SGHRS and CDR2 is YFSETQ in the germline V gene. The ends lost 3 bases at V and 4 bases at J; junction bases unmatched: 10. In DNA form, the CDR3 reads TGCGCCAGCAGCTCGGACAGGGGAGGGTTTGCAGAGACCCAGTACTTC. The encoded protein is CASSSDRGGFAETQYF.

The V call is TRBV11-3, the J call TRBJ1-6; D is undetermined. This CDR3 comprises 13 residues. Germline V CDR1 and CDR2: SGHNT, YENEEA. Deletions cut 5 bases from V and 9 bases from J, with 11 bases between. CDR3 sequence (DNA): TGTGCCAGCAGCGAAGAGCGGCTTTCACCCCTCCACTTT. This codes for CASSEERLSPLHF.

The gene calls are TRBV2 and TRBJ1-2; D perhaps matches TRBD1 (5 bases). The CDR3 covers 15 residues. CDR1 and CDR2 (germline): SNHLY, FYNNEI. The CDR3 loop reads CASKAGWDYNYGYTF. CDR3 in DNA: TGTGCTTCCAAGGCAGGGTGGGACTATAACTATGGCTACACCTTC. Full variable domain (missing parts from reference TRBV2 and TRBJ1-2): EPEVTQTPSHQVTQMGQEVILRCVPISNHLYFYWYRQILGQKVEFLVSFYNNEISEKSEIFDDQFSVERPDGSNFTLKIRSTKLEDSAMYFCASKAGWDYNYGYTFGSGTRLTVV.

A few counts support this clone. The CDR3, as DNA: TGTGCCAGCAGAGGACTAGCGGGAGGGCTTCGAGAGGGGAATGAGCAGTTCTTC. Protein: CASRGLAGGLREGNEQFF. This chain uses TRBV11-2 with TRBJ2-1; 15 nucleotides match TRBD2. J was trimmed by 7 bases and V by 6 bases; bases with no gene match: 13. The germline V gene has CDR1 SGHAT and CDR2 FQNNGV. This CDR3 spans 18 amino acids. Drawing the rest from reference TRBV11-2 and TRBJ2-1, the complete variable domain is EAGVAQSPRYKIIEKRQSVAFWCNPISGHATLYWYQQILGQGPKLLIQFQNNGVVDDSQLPKDRFSAERLKGVDSTLKIQPAKLEDSAVYLCASRGLAGGLREGNEQFFGPGTRLTVL.

This CDR3 reads CASSQDTGRLTEAFF. The CDR3, as DNA: TGCGCCAGCAGCCAAGACACAGGGAGACTGACTGAAGCTTTCTTT. The chain carries TRBV4-3 and TRBJ1-1, with a tentative D call TRBD1 (6 bases). The CDR3 runs to 15 residues. V was trimmed by 0 bases and J by 5 bases, leaving 13 bases between them. CDR1 LGHNA and CDR2 YSLEER come from the germline V gene.

The chain links TRBV2 to TRBJ1-1, with D possibly TRBD1 on 6 matching bases. V lost 6 bases and J 5 bases, leaving 13 bases between the germline ends. Germline V gene sequence: CDR1 SNHLY, CDR2 FYNNEI. CDR3 length: 13 amino acids. The CDR3 reads CASRGARRTEAFF. DNA for the CDR3: TGTGCCAGCAGGGGGGCGCGGAGGACTGAAGCTTTCTTT.

The gene calls are TRBV6-5 and TRBJ2-7; D perhaps matches TRBD2 (6 bases). The CDR3 consists of 13 residues. Germline CDR1 MNHEY, CDR2 SVGAGI. The V end was cut by 7 bases, the J end by 0 bases, with 10 bases between. The DNA of the CDR3 is TGTGCCAGCACCCGGCGGGACTCCTACGAGCAGTACTTC. This gives the protein CASTRRDSYEQYF.

V is TRBV7-9 and J is TRBJ1-4; a weak D match, TRBD1 (6 bases). Germline CDR1 SEHNR, CDR2 FQNEAQ (reference sequence). V lost 5 bases and J lost 0, with 16 bases in between. This CDR3 has 17 residues. The CDR3 region has the DNA TGTGCCAGCAGCCTCGACATGGGGGCCACAACTAATGAAAAACTGTTTTTT. This codes for CASSLDMGATTNEKLFF.

A single count supports this clone. The CDR3 here is CASSLYWGTVVPGANVLTF. For the CDR3, the DNA is TGTGCCAGCAGTTTATATTGGGGGACAGTTGTCCCTGGGGCCAACGTCCTGACTTTC. This chain uses TRBV28 with TRBJ2-6; 7 nucleotides agree with TRBD1. Trimming at V came to 1 base and at J to 2 bases, leaving 11 bases not matched to a gene. The CDR3 length is 19 residues. Germline CDR1 reads MDHEN; CDR2 reads SYDVKM.

This rearrangement joins TRBV6-6 to TRBJ2-7, with 8 bases aligning to TRBD1. V lost 5 bases to trimming and J lost 5 bases; unmatched junction nucleotides: 5. The CDR3 is 13 residues long. Germline loops: CDR1 MNHNY, CDR2 SVGAGI (reference sequence). The CDR3 sequence is CASSGSGGHEQYF. The CDR3 DNA reads as TGTGCCAGCAGTGGCTCAGGGGGCCACGAGCAGTACTTC.

The chain uses TRBV4-3 and TRBJ1-3, with D possibly TRBD1 on 5 matching bases. This CDR3 has 19 residues. V was clipped by 0 bases and J by 0 bases, with 18 bases between them. From germline, CDR1 is LGHNA and CDR2 YSLEER. The chain's CDR3 is CASSQDRPGSPFSGNTIYF. The CDR3 DNA reads as TGCGCCAGCAGCCAAGATAGGCCAGGGTCGCCCTTCTCTGGAAACACCATATATTTT.

The chain is built from TRBV25-1 and TRBJ1-4; maybe TRBD1 (6 bases). Germline V CDR1 and CDR2: MGHDK, SYGVNS. The V end lost 7 bases, the J end lost 4 bases, and 19 bases lay between the germline ends. The CDR3 is 16 residues long. The CDR3 loop reads CASTSPSDSLNEKLFF. In DNA, the CDR3 is TGTGCCAGCACCTCCCCCTCGGACAGCCTTAATGAAAAACTGTTTTTT.

This clone was picked up one time. The chain links TRBV5-6 to TRBJ2-1; the D gene is possibly TRBD1 (5 bases). The ends were cut back, 2 bases at V and 7 bases at J, with 19 bases in the middle. Germline V CDR1 and CDR2: SGHDT, YYEEEE. The CDR3 has 16 amino acids. The CDR3 coding sequence is TGTGCCAGCAGCTTAATGGGTTGGGGCGCCCGAAATGAGCAGTTCTTC. Residues: CASSLMGWGARNEQFF.

This chain's CDR3 is CASSWDFYEQYF. The CDR3 DNA reads as TGCGCCAGCAGCTGGGACTTCTACGAGCAGTACTTC. This chain connects TRBV5-1 to TRBJ2-7; D might be TRBD2 (6 bases). V was trimmed by 3 bases and J by 3 bases, leaving 7 bases between them. The germline CDR1 and CDR2 sequences are SGHRS and YFSETQ. This CDR3 has 12 amino acids.

The chain couples TRBV6-4 to TRBJ1-4, with a possible D match to TRBD1 (6 bases). CDR3 size: 17 residues. V lost 0 bases to trimming and J lost 3 bases, with 14 bases between them. Germline-derived CDR1 and CDR2 are MRHNA and SNTAGT. For the CDR3, the DNA is TGTGCCAGCAGTGACTCAGGGGGGGGGCGTTCTAATGAAAAACTGTTTTTT. Encoded protein: CASSDSGGGRSNEKLFF.

The chain has TRBV6-2 or TRBV6-3 and TRBJ1-5; 7 bases match TRBD1. In germline, CDR1 is MNHEY, CDR2 SVGEGT. V was pared by 5 bases and J by 1 base, with 5 bases of the junction left unmatched. This CDR3 region has 15 residues. CDR3 protein: CASSETGTSNQPQHF. The CDR3, as DNA: TGTGCCAGCAGTGAGACAGGGACCAGCAATCAGCCCCAGCATTTT.

The J gene is TRBJ1-1, the V gene TRBV5-1; D might be TRBD1 (5 bases). The length of the CDR3 is 12 residues. Trimming shortened V by 5 bases and J by 4 bases, and 9 bases separated the two germline ends. Germline CDR1 reads SGHRS; CDR2 reads YFSETQ. This CDR3 reads CASRAGITEAFF. The CDR3 nucleotides read TGCGCCAGCAGGGCAGGGATCACTGAAGCTTTCTTT. Full variable domain (remainder filled in from reference TRBV5-1 and TRBJ1-1): KAGVTQTPRYLIKTRGQQVTLSCSPISGHRSVSWYQQTPGQGLQFLFEYFSETQRNKGNFPGRFSGRQFSNSRSEMNVSTLELGDSALYLCASRAGITEAFFGQGTRLTVV.

The CDR3 spells CASAWDFGQFF. CDR3 nucleotides: TGTGCCAGCGCCTGGGACTTTGGGCAGTTCTTC. The rearrangement links TRBV6-5 to TRBJ2-1; a weak D match, TRBD2 (6 bases). In germline, CDR1 is MNHEY, CDR2 SVGAGI. The CDR3 loop spans 11 amino acids. V lost 8 bases and J 12 bases, leaving 14 bases between the germline ends.

The chain carries TRBV3-1 (or the pseudogene TRBV3-2) and TRBJ1-6, with 9 bases aligning to TRBD1. Trimming removed 1 base from V and 5 bases from J; junction bases left unmatched: 0. The CDR3 spans 15 residues. Germline V gene lookup returns CDR1 LGHDT and CDR2 YNNKEL (reference sequence). The CDR3 nucleotides are TGTGCCAGCAGCCAAGGACAGGGGGATAATTCACCCCTCCACTTT. It translates to CASSQGQGDNSPLHF.

V usage is TRBV4-3 and J usage is TRBJ2-1, with TRBD1 as a possible D gene (5 bases). Germline V gene sequence: CDR1 LGHNA, CDR2 YSLEER. This CDR3 is 13 amino acids long. The V end lost 0 bases, the J end lost 14 bases, and 14 bases lay between the germline ends. In nucleotides, the CDR3 is TGCGCCAGCAGCCAAGATCTGCAATCCAGGGAGTTCTTC. The encoded protein is CASSQDLQSREFF.

The rearrangement joins TRBV6-5 to TRBJ1-1; 8 bases match TRBD1. The CDR3 contains 13 residues. From germline, CDR1 is MNHEY and CDR2 SVGAGI. V lost 7 bases and J lost 2; bases outside the gene matches: 3. CDR3 nucleotides: TGTGCCAGCAAAGGACAGGGAAACACTGAAGCTTTCTTT. The encoded protein is CASKGQGNTEAFF.